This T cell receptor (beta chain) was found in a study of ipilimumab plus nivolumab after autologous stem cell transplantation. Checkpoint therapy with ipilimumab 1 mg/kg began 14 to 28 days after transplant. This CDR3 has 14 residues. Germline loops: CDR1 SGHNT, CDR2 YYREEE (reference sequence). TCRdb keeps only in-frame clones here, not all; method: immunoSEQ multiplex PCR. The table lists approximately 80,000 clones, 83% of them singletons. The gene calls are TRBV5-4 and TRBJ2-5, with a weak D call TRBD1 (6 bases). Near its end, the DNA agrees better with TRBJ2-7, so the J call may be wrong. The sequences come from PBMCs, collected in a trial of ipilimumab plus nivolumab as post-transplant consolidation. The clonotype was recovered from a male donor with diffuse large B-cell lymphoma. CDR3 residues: CASSSTRQAYEQYF. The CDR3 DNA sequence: TGTGCCAGCAGCTCGACTCGACAGGCCTACGAGCAGTACTTC.